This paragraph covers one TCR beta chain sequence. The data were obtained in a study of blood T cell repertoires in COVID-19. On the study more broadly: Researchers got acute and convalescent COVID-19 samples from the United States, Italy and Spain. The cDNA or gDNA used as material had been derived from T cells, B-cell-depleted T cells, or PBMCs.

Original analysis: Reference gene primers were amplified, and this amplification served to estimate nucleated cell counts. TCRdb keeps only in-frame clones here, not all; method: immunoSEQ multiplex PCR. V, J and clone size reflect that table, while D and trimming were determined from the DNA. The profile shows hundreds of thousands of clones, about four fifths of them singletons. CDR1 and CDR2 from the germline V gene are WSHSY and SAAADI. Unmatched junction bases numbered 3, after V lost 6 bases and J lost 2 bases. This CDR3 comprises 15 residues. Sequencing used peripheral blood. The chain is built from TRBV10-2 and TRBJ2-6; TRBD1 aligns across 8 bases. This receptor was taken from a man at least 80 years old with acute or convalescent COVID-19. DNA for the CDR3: TGCGCCAGCAGCTCGGACAGGGCTGGGGCCAACGTCCTGACTTTC. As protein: CASSSDRAGANVLTF.